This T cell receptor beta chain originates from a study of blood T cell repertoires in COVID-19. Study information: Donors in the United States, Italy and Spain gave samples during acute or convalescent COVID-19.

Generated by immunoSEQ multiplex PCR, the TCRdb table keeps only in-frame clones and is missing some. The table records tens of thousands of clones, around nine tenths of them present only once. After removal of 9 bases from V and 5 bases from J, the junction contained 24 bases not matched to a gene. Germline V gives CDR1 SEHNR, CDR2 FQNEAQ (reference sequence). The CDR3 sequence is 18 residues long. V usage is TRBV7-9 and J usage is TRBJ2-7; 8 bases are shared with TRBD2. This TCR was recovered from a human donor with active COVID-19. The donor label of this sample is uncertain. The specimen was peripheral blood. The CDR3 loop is CASSVGRGASLFLNEQYF. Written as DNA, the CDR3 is TGTGCCAGTTCAGTCGGGCGGGGGGCGAGCTTGTTTCTCAACGAGCAGTACTTC.